The 23 T cell receptor beta chains presented below share a single source sample, sequenced in a study of blood T cell repertoires in COVID-19 (dated by TCRdb to the early 2020s). Preparation of the library involved the immunoSEQ multiplex PCR assay. Not all clones reach the TCRdb copy of this immuneACCESS table, which keeps in-frame sequences only. Checked studies attribute under half of the gap to unresolved V genes and leave the rest unexplained. The sample yields roughly 140,000 clones; around 87% were counted once. The top ten hold over 5% of the sample. The sequencing input was peripheral blood. The receptors were gathered from a human donor in a cohort sampled during active COVID-19.

The rearrangement uses TRBV7-8 and TRBJ2-1, with D maybe TRBD2 (6 bases). The V gene lost 0 bases and the J gene lost 7 bases, with 13 bases spanning the gap. There are 15 residues in the CDR3. The germline V gene encodes CDR1 SGHVS and CDR2 FQNEAQ. The CDR3 reads CASSLASGWSNEQFF. CDR3 nucleotide sequence: TGTGCCAGCAGCTTAGCTAGCGGATGGAGTAATGAGCAGTTCTTC.

This sequence joins TRBV6-5 and TRBJ2-2; TRBD2 might be the D (5 bases). This CDR3 has 15 amino acids. Trimming left V 2 bases short and J 0 bases short, with 7 bases between. Germline V gene data show CDR1 as MNHEY and CDR2 as SVGAGI. This CDR3 is CASSYTDSNTGELFF. CDR3 in DNA: TGTGCCAGCAGTTACACGGACTCGAACACCGGGGAGCTGTTTTTT.

V usage is TRBV4-2 and J usage is TRBJ2-3, with TRBD2 matching 9 bases. The CDR3 is 16 residues long. Germline lookup yields CDR1 LGHNA and CDR2 YNFKEQ. V gave up 0 bases and J gave up 8 bases; unmatched junction bases: 9. This chain's CDR3 is CASSQDRVAGVVTQYF. The CDR3 DNA sequence: TGTGCCAGCAGCCAAGATCGGGTAGCGGGAGTGGTTACGCAGTATTTT.

The chain has TRBV10-3 and TRBJ1-1; TRBD1 matches at 7 bases. The germline V gene has CDR1 ENHRY and CDR2 SYGVKD. The CDR3 is 14 residues long. The V gene end was trimmed by 2 bases and the J gene end by 5 bases; junction bases not matched to a gene: 5. The CDR3 here is CAISEADRVTEAFF. The CDR3 nucleotides read TGTGCCATCAGTGAGGCTGACAGGGTTACTGAAGCTTTCTTT.

The genes are TRBV27 and TRBJ2-7, with D perhaps matching TRBD2 (6 bases). This CDR3 has 14 amino acids. Germline values: CDR1 MNHEY, CDR2 SMNVEV (reference sequence). With 3 bases removed from V and 4 bases from J, the gap between germline ends came to 13 bases. Here the CDR3 DNA reads TGTGCCAGCAGTTTTGGAGGGATGGCGTACGAGCAGTACTTC. This encodes CASSFGGMAYEQYF.

This CDR3 reads CASSDRVSTEAFF. DNA of the CDR3: TGCGCCAGCAGTGACAGGGTTAGCACTGAAGCTTTCTTT. This rearrangement joins TRBV10-2 to TRBJ1-1, with D perhaps TRBD1 (5 bases). Germline-derived CDR1 and CDR2 are WSHSY and SAAADI. V was pared by 3 bases and J by 4 bases, with 9 bases between. This CDR3 contains 13 residues.

The CDR3 sequence: CASRPGTGVYEQYF. CDR3 coding DNA: TGTGCCAGCAGACCCGGGACAGGGGTTTACGAGCAGTACTTC. The chain has TRBV7-2 and TRBJ2-7, with 10 positions matching TRBD1. The CDR3 extends over 14 amino acids. V dropped 6 bases and J dropped 4; count of bases not matched to a gene: 6. Germline values: CDR1 SGHTA, CDR2 FQGNSA.

The CDR3 DNA reads as TGTGCCAGTAGCCTGGACACCGCTAACTATGGCTACACCTTC. As protein: CASSLDTANYGYTF. The chain carries TRBV19 and TRBJ1-2, with D possibly being TRBD1 (5 bases). Germline V gene sequence: CDR1 LNHDA, CDR2 SQIVND (reference sequence). This CDR3 is built from 14 residues. Trimming shortened V by 6 bases and J by 0 bases, and 11 bases separated the two germline ends.

The rearrangement links TRBV9 to TRBJ2-1; possibly TRBD2 for D (5 bases). The V gene's germline CDR1 is SGDLS and CDR2 YYNGEE. Trimming left V 2 bases short and J 6 bases short, with 15 bases between. CDR3 size: 15 residues. CDR3 region: CASSVGKLGSNEQFF. The CDR3 region has the DNA TGTGCCAGCAGCGTCGGGAAATTAGGGTCCAATGAGCAGTTCTTC. Looking up the rest from reference TRBV9 and TRBJ2-1 gives the full variable domain: DSGVTQTPKHLITATGQRVTLRCSPRSGDLSVYWYQQSLDQGLQFLIQYYNGEERAKGNILERFSAQQFPDLHSELNLSSLELGDSALYFCASSVGKLGSNEQFFGPGTRLTVL.

This chain links TRBV11-2 with TRBJ2-7; 7 bases agree with TRBD2. CDR1 is SGHAT, CDR2 FQNNGV, per germline. V shed 2 bases, J shed 0 bases, and the junction held 1 base outside the gene matches. The CDR3 contains 14 residues. The CDR3 nucleotides are TGTGCCAGCAGCTTAAGGACTAGCTCCTACGAGCAGTACTTC. As protein: CASSLRTSSYEQYF.

The J gene is TRBJ2-7, the V gene TRBV6-2 or TRBV6-3; 10 nucleotides line up with TRBD2. Germline V gene data show CDR1 as MNHEY and CDR2 as SVGEGT. The J segment lost 0 bases and the V segment lost 4 bases, leaving 9 bases of the junction unmatched. This CDR3 comprises 17 residues. The CDR3 sequence: CASSSDRLAGPSYEQYF. The CDR3 DNA sequence: TGTGCCAGCAGTTCAGACAGACTAGCGGGCCCCTCCTACGAGCAGTACTTC.

A word on this clone: This sample also contains other DNA sequences that code for the same CDR3. CDR3 DNA sequence: TGTGCCAGCAGTTTAGGTCACCGGGGTAATTCACCCCTCCACTTT. It yields the protein CASSLGHRGNSPLHF. The genes are TRBV27 and TRBJ1-6; D is ambiguous. Trimming took 2 bases from V and 6 from J, leaving 11 bases between them. Germline V gene lookup returns CDR1 MNHEY and CDR2 SMNVEV (reference sequence). This CDR3 has 15 amino acids.

This clone was found once. The rearrangement uses TRBV6-1 and TRBJ2-1; TRBD2 agrees at 7 bases. The CDR3 is 13 amino acids. V lost 9 bases and J lost 4; bases outside the gene matches: 6. Germline V gene data show CDR1 as MNHNS and CDR2 as SASEGT. CDR3: CASSYGGYNEQFF. In DNA, the CDR3 is TGTGCCAGTAGCTACGGGGGGTACAATGAGCAGTTCTTC.

This clone was observed a single time. V is TRBV18 and J is TRBJ1-5; 8 nucleotides agree with TRBD1. The CDR3 loop spans 15 amino acids. Germline CDR1 and CDR2: KGHSH and LQKENI. Trimming removed 0 bases from V and 4 bases from J; junction bases left unmatched: 2. The CDR3 sequence is CASSPPGTGNQPQHF. CDR3 nucleotides: TGTGCCAGCTCACCACCCGGGACAGGTAATCAGCCCCAGCATTTT.

The CDR3 loop reads CASTGLNSGALHF. The CDR3 region has the DNA TGTGCCAGCACTGGGCTAAACTCAGGGGCCCTCCACTTT. This rearrangement joins TRBV27 to TRBJ1-6, with D possibly TRBD1 on 6 matching bases. There are 13 residues in the CDR3. V was pared by 7 bases and J by 14 bases, with 18 bases between. CDR1 is MNHEY and CDR2 is SMNVEV in the germline V gene (reference sequence).

The chain is built from TRBV5-4 and TRBJ1-1, with TRBD1 matching 7 bases. The length of the CDR3 is 13 residues. Germline CDR1 is SGHNT and CDR2 is YYREEE (reference sequence). The ends lost 0 bases at V and 6 bases at J; junction bases unmatched: 2. CDR3 nucleotide sequence: TGTGCCAGCAGCTTGGGACAGGGATCTGAAGCTTTCTTT. Residues: CASSLGQGSEAFF.

The V gene is TRBV27, the J gene TRBJ2-7; 11 nucleotides agree with TRBD1. Germline CDR1 is MNHEY and CDR2 is SMNVEV (reference sequence). J lost 6 bases, V lost 6 bases, and 7 bases had no gene match. The CDR3 has 14 amino acids. The CDR3 loop is CASSPWDRGGEQYF. In DNA, the CDR3 is TGTGCCAGCAGCCCTTGGGACAGGGGGGGCGAGCAGTACTTC.

This chain joins TRBV5-5 and TRBJ2-7; 8 positions match TRBD1. The CDR3 consists of 15 residues. Germline CDR1 SGHKS, CDR2 YYEKEE (reference sequence). V dropped 5 bases and J dropped 1; count of bases not matched to a gene: 8. For the CDR3, the DNA is TGTGCCAGCAGTTATACCGGGACAGGATCCTACGAGCAGTACTTC. Protein product: CASSYTGTGSYEQYF.

V usage is TRBV4-1 and J usage is TRBJ2-1, with 11 bases matching TRBD2. Germline V gene lookup returns CDR1 MGHRA and CDR2 YSYEKL. This CDR3 has 17 amino acids. With V trimmed by 0 bases and J by 3 bases, 4 bases remained unmatched. The CDR3 region is CASSQDGGTSGYNEQFF. Here the CDR3 DNA reads TGCGCCAGCAGCCAAGACGGGGGGACTAGCGGCTACAATGAGCAGTTCTTC.

The genes are TRBV15 and TRBJ1-1, with TRBD1 matching over 7 bases. The CDR3 is made up of 16 amino acids. Germline V gene sequence: CDR1 LNHNV, CDR2 YYDKDF (reference sequence). With V trimmed by 0 bases and J by 3 bases, 7 bases remained unmatched. The CDR3 DNA reads TGTGCCACCAGCAGAGATTGGGACAGCGCTCACACTGAAGCTTTCTTT. Its protein is CATSRDWDSAHTEAFF. The variable domain in full, with the rest retrieved from reference TRBV15 and TRBJ1-1, is DAMVIQNPRYQVTQFGKPVTLSCSQTLNHNVMYWYQQKSSQAPKLLFHYYDKDFNNEADTPDNFQSRRPNTSFCFLDIRSPGLGDTAMYLCATSRDWDSAHTEAFFGQGTRLTVV.

This clone is termed large (0.1 to 1%). The chain has TRBV4-2 and TRBJ2-1, with 15 nucleotides matching TRBD2. This CDR3 spans 16 amino acids. V lost 4 bases, J lost 9 bases, and 7 bases stayed unmatched. Germline loops: CDR1 LGHNA, CDR2 YNFKEQ. CDR3 coding DNA: TGTGCCAGCAGCCGAGGGACTAGCGGGGGGCGGGGTGAGCAGTTCTTC. Residues: CASSRGTSGGRGEQFF.

The genes are TRBV28 and TRBJ1-2, with 8 bases that match TRBD1. Germline values: CDR1 MDHEN, CDR2 SYDVKM. V trimming: 4 bases; J trimming: 3 bases; junction bases outside the gene matches: 19. The CDR3 contains 19 residues. The CDR3 region is CASSSRGGRGRGFHYGYTF. The CDR3 DNA follows: TGTGCCAGCAGTTCACGAGGGGGCAGGGGGCGCGGGTTCCACTATGGCTACACCTTC.

The chain carries TRBV19 and TRBJ1-4, with 7 bases fitting TRBD1. CDR1 is LNHDA and CDR2 is SQIVND in the germline V gene (reference sequence). This CDR3 is built from 14 residues. Unmatched junction bases numbered 7, after V lost 5 bases and J lost 7 bases. The DNA for the CDR3 is TGTGCCAGTAGTCAGACAGGGCAGGGTGAAAAACTGTTTTTT. Amino acids: CASSQTGQGEKLFF.